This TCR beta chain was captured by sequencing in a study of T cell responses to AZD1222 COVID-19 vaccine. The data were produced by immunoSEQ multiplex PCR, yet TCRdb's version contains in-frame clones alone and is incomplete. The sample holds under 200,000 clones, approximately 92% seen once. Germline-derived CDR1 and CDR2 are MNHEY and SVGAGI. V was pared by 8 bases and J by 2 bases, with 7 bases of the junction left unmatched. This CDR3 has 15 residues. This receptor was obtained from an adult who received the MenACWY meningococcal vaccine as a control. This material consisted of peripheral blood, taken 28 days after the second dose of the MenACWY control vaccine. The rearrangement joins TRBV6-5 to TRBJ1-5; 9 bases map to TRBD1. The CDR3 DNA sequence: TGTGCCAGCGTAGCTACAGGGGGCGGCAATCAGCCCCAGCATTTT. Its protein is CASVATGGGNQPQHF.